One sample yielded the 9 T cell receptor beta chains listed below, sequenced in a study of shared clonotypes between healthy human individuals (dated by TCRdb to the early 2020s). The method behind the library was the immunoSEQ multiplex PCR assay. TCRdb took over this immuneACCESS table, retaining in-frame rearrangements with V and J assigned. Such tables are incomplete; in checked studies, under half of the missing clones stem from an unresolved V gene, and the remainder is unexplained. The table for this sample lists 2,100,000 or so clones; 90% to 96% of them were counted only once. Around 0.13% of the sample comes from the top ten. Input material: naive CD4+ T cells sorted from blood. According to the study, the label for this sample's cell subset or site signals: CD45RA+ positively selected. All receptors come from a man younger than 35 in good health.

The chain couples TRBV29-1 to TRBJ1-1; 8 positions match TRBD1. J lost 11 bases, V lost 1 base, and 9 bases had no gene match. Germline-derived CDR1 and CDR2 are SQVTM and ANQGSEA. The CDR3 is made up of 13 amino acids. The CDR3 region has the DNA TGCAGCGTTGAAGGGGGACAGGAGCTTTGGGCTTTCTTT. It encodes CSVEGGQELWAFF.

This chain uses TRBV10-2 with TRBJ2-2; no clear D. Trimming removed 4 bases from V and 5 bases from J, with 8 bases in between. The germline V gene encodes CDR1 WSHSY and CDR2 SAAADI. The CDR3 runs 13 residues. As DNA, the CDR3 is TGCGCCAGCAGTGTTTCCGGGACCGGGGAGCTGTTTTTT. As protein: CASSVSGTGELFF.

The rearrangement uses TRBV6-1 and TRBJ1-3; weak D call: TRBD1 (5 bases). The V gene lost 7 bases and the J gene lost 1 base, with 11 bases spanning the gap. CDR1 and CDR2 (germline): MNHNS, SASEGT. The CDR3 is made up of 14 amino acids. The CDR3 sequence: CASTPGPSGNTIYF. For the CDR3, the DNA is TGTGCCAGCACCCCGGGGCCATCTGGAAACACCATATATTTT.

The chain carries TRBV14 and TRBJ1-4; no clear D gene. There are 16 residues in the CDR3. Trimming stripped 4 bases from V and 0 bases from J, with 12 bases between. Germline CDR1 and CDR2: SGHDN and FVKESK. As DNA, the CDR3 is TGTGCCAGCAGCCCTCTCGGTGAAGCAACTAATGAAAAACTGTTTTTT. Translating it yields CASSPLGEATNEKLFF.

The gene calls are TRBV6-5 and TRBJ1-6; D gene uncertain. The germline V gene encodes CDR1 MNHEY and CDR2 SVGAGI. The V gene lost 6 bases and the J gene lost 6 bases, with 15 bases spanning the gap. This CDR3 is 15 amino acids long. CDR3 loop: CASSLGLPLNSPLHF. DNA for the CDR3: TGTGCCAGCAGCTTAGGACTACCCCTTAATTCACCCCTCCACTTT.

The rearrangement uses TRBV5-1 and TRBJ2-3; 7 positions agree with TRBD1. V shed 0 bases, J shed 5 bases, and the junction held 9 bases outside the gene matches. Germline CDR1 reads SGHRS; CDR2 reads YFSETQ. CDR3 size: 16 residues. The CDR3: CASSLVWTGGEDTQYF. The CDR3 DNA follows: TGCGCCAGCAGCTTGGTCTGGACAGGAGGAGAAGATACGCAGTATTTT.

The chain joins TRBV30 to TRBJ1-5; 11 bases match TRBD1. CDR3 length: 16 residues. Trimming took 3 bases from V and 2 from J; bases not matched to a gene: 6. CDR1 and CDR2 from the germline V gene are GTSNPN and SVGIG (reference sequence). CDR3 region: CAWSAGTGGGNQPQHF. As DNA, the CDR3 is TGTGCCTGGAGCGCCGGGACAGGGGGAGGCAATCAGCCCCAGCATTTT.

As regards this clone: Other DNA sequences within the sample encode an identical CDR3. The chain combines TRBV2 with TRBJ2-1; D is undetermined. The ends were cut back, 2 bases at V and 3 bases at J, with 2 bases in the middle. The CDR3 has 12 amino acids. Germline CDR1 is SNHLY and CDR2 is FYNNEI. The CDR3, as DNA: TGTGCCAGCAGTGAAAGCTACAATGAGCAGTTCTTC. Its translation: CASSESYNEQFF.

The V gene is TRBV7-9, the J gene TRBJ1-3; 7 positions match TRBD1. The ends lost 5 bases at V and 1 base at J; junction bases unmatched: 11. Per the germline V gene, CDR1 is SEHNR and CDR2 is FQNEAQ (reference sequence). There are 17 residues in the CDR3. In DNA, the CDR3 is TGTGCCAGCAGCCAATCTACAGGGGTCGGGTCTGGAAACACCATATATTTT. Residues: CASSQSTGVGSGNTIYF.